This T cell receptor (beta chain) was retrieved from a study of Ad26.COV2.S vaccination and SARS-CoV-2 variants. Overall study results and limits: Considerable breadth of spike-specific CD8+ and CD4+ T cell responses has reportedly been documented following vaccination.

Specified treatment: roughly 19 received Ad26.COV2.S at low or high dose, single or two shots; several received placebo; per-sample allocation not given. Specimens were obtained on day 63 following the first vaccine or placebo injection. Data came from immunoSEQ multiplex PCR; TCRdb stores just in-frame clones and leaves some out. The sample has some 450,000 clones, less than 95% seen once; the top ten hold less than 5.5%. In regard to this clone: Its antigen is not identified.

This CDR3 is 16 amino acids long. CDR1 and CDR2 from the germline V gene are SGDLS and YYNGEE. V was shortened by 3 bases and J by 5 bases, with 21 bases between the two germline ends. The source of this sequence is a person aged 18-65 years who received the Ad26.COV2.S COVID-19 vaccine or a placebo. The chain carries TRBV9 and TRBJ2-7, with D perhaps given as TRBD1 or TRBD2 (5 bases each). The specimen was peripheral blood, collected in a trial of Ad26.COV2.S vaccine versus placebo. This chain's CDR3 is CASSGTRDQTPHEQYF. The CDR3 DNA reads as TGTGCCAGCAGCGGGACCCGGGACCAAACCCCTCACGAGCAGTACTTC. The full variable domain, in which reference TRBV9 and TRBJ2-7 provide the parts outside the CDR3, is DSGVTQTPKHLITATGQRVTLRCSPRSGDLSVYWYQQSLDQGLQFLIQYYNGEERAKGNILERFSAQQFPDLHSELNLSSLELGDSALYFCASSGTRDQTPHEQYFGPGTRLTVT.